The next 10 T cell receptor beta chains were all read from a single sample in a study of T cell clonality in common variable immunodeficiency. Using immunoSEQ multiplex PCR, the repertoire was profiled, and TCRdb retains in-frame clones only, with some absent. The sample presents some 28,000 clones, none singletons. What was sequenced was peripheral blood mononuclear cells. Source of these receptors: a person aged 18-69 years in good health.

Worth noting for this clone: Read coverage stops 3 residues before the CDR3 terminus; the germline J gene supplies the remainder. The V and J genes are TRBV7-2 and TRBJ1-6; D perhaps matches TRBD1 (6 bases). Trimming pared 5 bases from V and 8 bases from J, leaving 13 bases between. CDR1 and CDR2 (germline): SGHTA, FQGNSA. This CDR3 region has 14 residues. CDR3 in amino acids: CASSLGTGYSPLHF. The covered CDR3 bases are TGTGCCAGCAGCCTTGGTACAGGGTATTCACCC.

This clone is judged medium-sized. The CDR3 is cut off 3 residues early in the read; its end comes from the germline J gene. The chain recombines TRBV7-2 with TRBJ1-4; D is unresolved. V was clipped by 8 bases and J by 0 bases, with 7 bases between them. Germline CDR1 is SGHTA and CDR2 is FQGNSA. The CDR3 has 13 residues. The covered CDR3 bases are TGTGCCAGCGCGGTTGCAACTAATGAAAAA. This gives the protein CASAVATNEK. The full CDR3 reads CASAVATNEKLFF. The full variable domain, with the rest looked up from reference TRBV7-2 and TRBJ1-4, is GAGVSQSPSNKVTEKGKDVELRCDPISGHTALYWYRQSLGQGLEFLIYFQGNSAPDKSGLPSDRFSAERTGGSVSTLTIQRTQQEDSAVYLCASAVATNEKLFFGSGTQLSVL.

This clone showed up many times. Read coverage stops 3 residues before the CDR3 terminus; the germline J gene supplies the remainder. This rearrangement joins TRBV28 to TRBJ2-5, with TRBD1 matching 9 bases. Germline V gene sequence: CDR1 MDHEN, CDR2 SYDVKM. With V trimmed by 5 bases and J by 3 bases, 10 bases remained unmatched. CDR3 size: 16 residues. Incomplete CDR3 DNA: TGTGCCAGCAGTAAGACCGGACAGGGGTGGAAAGAGACC. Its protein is CASSKTGQGWKET. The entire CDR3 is CASSKTGQGWKETQYF.

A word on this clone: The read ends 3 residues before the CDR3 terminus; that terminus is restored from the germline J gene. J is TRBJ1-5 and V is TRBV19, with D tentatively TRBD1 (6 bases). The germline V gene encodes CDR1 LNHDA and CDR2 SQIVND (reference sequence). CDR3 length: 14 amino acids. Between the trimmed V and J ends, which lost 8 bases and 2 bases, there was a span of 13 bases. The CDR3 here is CASRGSGGNQPQHF. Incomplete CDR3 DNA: TGTGCCAGTCGAGGGTCAGGGGGCAATCAGCCC.

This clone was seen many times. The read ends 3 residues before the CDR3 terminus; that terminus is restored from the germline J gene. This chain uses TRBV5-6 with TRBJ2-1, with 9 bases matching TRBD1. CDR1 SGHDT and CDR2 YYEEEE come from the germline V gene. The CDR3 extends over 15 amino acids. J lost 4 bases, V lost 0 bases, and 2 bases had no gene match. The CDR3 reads CASSLGDRGYNEQFF. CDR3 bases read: TGTGCCAGCAGCTTGGGAGACAGGGGGTACAATGAG.

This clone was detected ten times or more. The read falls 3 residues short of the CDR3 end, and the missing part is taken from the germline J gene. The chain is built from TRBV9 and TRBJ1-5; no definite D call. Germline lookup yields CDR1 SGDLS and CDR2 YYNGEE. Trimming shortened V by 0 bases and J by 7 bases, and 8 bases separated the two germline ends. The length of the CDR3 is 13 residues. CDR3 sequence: CASSVDIRQPQHF. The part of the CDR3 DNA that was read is TGTGCCAGCAGCGTAGACATCAGGCAGCCC.

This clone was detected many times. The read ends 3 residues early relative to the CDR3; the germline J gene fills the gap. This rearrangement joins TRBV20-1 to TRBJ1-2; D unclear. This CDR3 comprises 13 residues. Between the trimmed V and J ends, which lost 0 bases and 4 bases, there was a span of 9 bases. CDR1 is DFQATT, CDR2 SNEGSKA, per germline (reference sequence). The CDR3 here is CSARERVGYGYTF. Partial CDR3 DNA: TGCAGTGCTAGAGAAAGGGTCGGCTATGGC.

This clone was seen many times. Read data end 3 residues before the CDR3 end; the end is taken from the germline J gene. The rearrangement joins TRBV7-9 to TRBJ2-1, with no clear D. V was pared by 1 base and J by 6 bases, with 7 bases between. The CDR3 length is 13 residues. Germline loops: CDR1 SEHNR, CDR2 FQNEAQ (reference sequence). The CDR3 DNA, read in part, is TGTGCCAGCAGCTTAGGAGGTCCCAATGAG. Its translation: CASSLGGPNE. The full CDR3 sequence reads CASSLGGPNEQFF.

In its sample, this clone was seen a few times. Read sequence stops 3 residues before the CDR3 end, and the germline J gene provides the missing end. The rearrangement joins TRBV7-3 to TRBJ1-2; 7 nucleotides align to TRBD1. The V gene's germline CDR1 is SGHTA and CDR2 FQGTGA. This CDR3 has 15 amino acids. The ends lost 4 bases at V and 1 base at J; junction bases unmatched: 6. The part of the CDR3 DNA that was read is TGTGCCAGCAGCTCCTCAGGGGGTGGTAACTATGGC. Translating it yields CASSSSGGGNYG. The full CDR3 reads CASSSSGGGNYGYTF. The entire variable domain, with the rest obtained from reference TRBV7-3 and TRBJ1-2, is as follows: GAGVSQTPSNKVTEKGKYVELRCDPISGHTALYWYRQSLGQGPEFLIYFQGTGAADDSGLPNDRFFAVRPEGSVSTLKIQRTERGDSAVYLCASSSSGGGNYGYTFGSGTRLTVV.

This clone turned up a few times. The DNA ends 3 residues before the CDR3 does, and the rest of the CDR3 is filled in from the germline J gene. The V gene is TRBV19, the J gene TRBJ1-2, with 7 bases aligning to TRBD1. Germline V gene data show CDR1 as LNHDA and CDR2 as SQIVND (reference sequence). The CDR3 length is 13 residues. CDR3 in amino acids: CVTSPGTDYGYTF. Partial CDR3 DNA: TGTGTGACCTCCCCCGGGACAGACTATGGC.